Following are 14 T cell receptor beta chains from one sample sequenced in a study of CD4 T cells in relation to SARS-CoV-2 and coronaviruses (dated by TCRdb to 2020 to 2023). CD4+ T cells from unexposed donors were collected before the COVID-19 pandemic (2011-2018). The EasySep CD4+ T cell isolation kit was used to isolate CD4+ T cells once the cultures had run for under twelve days. The method behind the library was the immunoSEQ multiplex PCR assay. The immuneACCESS repertoire file appears here via TCRdb, limited to in-frame rearrangements. These files lack a portion of the clones; in checked studies, under half of the deficit traces to unresolved V genes, and the cause of the others is not known. The sample table holds fewer than 20,000 clones, of which about 84% were seen once. The ten most abundant clones make up about 14% of the sample. These receptors' antigens are unknown. Sequencing was done on a sample of CD4+ T cells from PBMCs, cultured in vitro. These TCRs come from a human donor in good health.

The chain joins TRBV7-9 to TRBJ2-7; TRBD1 agrees at 9 bases. The germline V gene encodes CDR1 SEHNR and CDR2 FQNEAQ (reference sequence). This CDR3 contains 15 residues. Trimming at V came to 1 base and at J to 4 bases, leaving 5 bases not matched to a gene. In nucleotides, the CDR3 is TGTGCCAGCAGCTTAGTGGGACAGGGTAATTACGAGCAGTACTTC. This sequence encodes CASSLVGQGNYEQYF.

There are a few counts of this clone. This chain links TRBV2 with TRBJ2-1; 7 bases map to TRBD2. Losses at the gene ends were 1 base for V and 3 bases for J; bases not matched to a gene: 3. CDR1 is SNHLY, CDR2 FYNNEI, per germline. The CDR3 totals 15 residues. The DNA for the CDR3 is TGTGCCAGCAGTGAAGAGGCTAGCGGCTACAATGAGCAGTTCTTC. Its translation is CASSEEASGYNEQFF.

The chain links TRBV19 to TRBJ1-2; unclear D gene. Germline loops: CDR1 LNHDA, CDR2 SQIVND (reference sequence). The CDR3 has 11 amino acids. With 5 bases removed from V and 7 bases from J, the gap between germline ends came to 8 bases. The CDR3 DNA follows: TGTGCCAGTAGTCTTGGGATTGGCTACACCTTC. This translates into CASSLGIGYTF.

The chain combines TRBV18 with TRBJ2-4; 11 nucleotides match TRBD2. With 2 bases clipped from V and 0 bases from J, the junction kept 9 bases outside the gene matches. Germline assignment: CDR1 KGHSH and CDR2 LQKENI. The CDR3 length is 19 residues. CDR3 sequence (DNA): TGTGCCAGCTCACCAGGAACTAGCGGGGGAACGTTAGCCAAAAACATTCAGTACTTC. Translating it yields CASSPGTSGGTLAKNIQYF. Full variable domain (outside the CDR3, taken from reference TRBV18 and TRBJ2-4): NAGVMQNPRHLVRRRGQEARLRCSPMKGHSHVYWYRQLPEEGLKFMVYLQKENIIDESGMPKERFSAEFPKEGPSILRIQQVVRGDSAAYFCASSPGTSGGTLAKNIQYFGAGTRLSVL.

This chain joins TRBV19 and TRBJ1-5, with no clear D. V was shortened by 3 bases and J by 5 bases, with 11 bases between the two germline ends. Germline V gene sequence: CDR1 LNHDA, CDR2 SQIVND (reference sequence). The CDR3 is 14 residues long. CDR3 sequence reads: CASSMVAPHQPQHF. The CDR3 DNA reads as TGTGCCAGTAGTATGGTGGCACCCCATCAGCCCCAGCATTTT.

V gene TRBV25-1 combines with J gene TRBJ1-1; D gene unclear. Trimming removed 6 bases at V and 1 base at J, with 9 bases between. The CDR3 consists of 13 residues. CDR1 MGHDK and CDR2 SYGVNS come from the germline V gene. CDR3 bases: TGTGCCAGCAGCGCCGGGCCGAACACTGAAGCTTTCTTT. It translates to CASSAGPNTEAFF.

V gene TRBV5-4 combines with J gene TRBJ2-7; no definite D call. The CDR3 consists of 12 residues. V was clipped by 4 bases and J by 0 bases, with 5 bases between them. Germline V CDR1 and CDR2: SGHNT, YYREEE (reference sequence). Here the CDR3 DNA reads TGTGCCAGCAGCCAAAACTCCTACGAGCAGTACTTC. As protein: CASSQNSYEQYF.

The chain uses TRBV15 and TRBJ1-4; the D is unclear. The CDR3 extends over 16 amino acids. Germline assignment: CDR1 LNHNV and CDR2 YYDKDF (reference sequence). Deletions cut 1 base from V and 0 bases from J, with 9 bases between. This chain's CDR3 is CATSRGGRATNEKLFF. The CDR3 DNA is TGTGCCACCAGCAGAGGCGGGAGGGCAACTAATGAAAAACTGTTTTTT.

The chain combines TRBV10-1 with TRBJ2-1; 15 bases agree with TRBD2. V lost 4 bases and J lost 1; bases outside the gene matches: 5. Germline CDR1 reads WNHNN; CDR2 reads SYGVQD (reference sequence). CDR3 length equals 18 residues. The CDR3 coding sequence is TGCGCCAGCAGTGGAGGACTAGCGGGAGGGTTATCCTACAATGAGCAGTTCTTC. It encodes CASSGGLAGGLSYNEQFF.

The chain couples TRBV5-4 to TRBJ2-5; D ambiguous. This CDR3 is built from 13 residues. In germline, CDR1 is SGHNT, CDR2 YYREEE (reference sequence). V gave up 4 bases and J gave up 4 bases, with 11 bases separating them. As DNA, the CDR3 is TGTGCCAGCAGCGGCGACCCCGGAGAGACCCAGTACTTC. Translating gives CASSGDPGETQYF.

The rearrangement joins TRBV3-1 (or the pseudogene TRBV3-2) to TRBJ2-2, with 7 bases matching TRBD2. CDR1 LGHDT and CDR2 YNNKEL come from the germline V gene (reference sequence). The CDR3 covers 16 residues. The ends lost 2 bases at V and 1 base at J; junction bases unmatched: 4. The CDR3 nucleotides are TGTGCCAGCAGCCAACGCAAGCGGGGGAACACCGGGGAGCTGTTTTTT. Translating gives CASSQRKRGNTGELFF.

The chain couples TRBV13 to TRBJ2-1; D perhaps matches TRBD2 (6 bases). The CDR3 sequence is 13 residues long. CDR1 and CDR2 (germline): PRHDT, FYEKMQ (reference sequence). The germline V and J ends were trimmed by 2 bases and 7 bases, with 9 bases remaining between them. The CDR3: CASSLLALNEQFF. CDR3 in DNA: TGTGCCAGCAGCTTACTAGCGCTGAATGAGCAGTTCTTC.

V gene TRBV12-5 combines with J gene TRBJ2-1; TRBD2 matches 8 bases. The junction had 10 bases not matched to a gene; V was cut back by 3 bases and J by 9 bases. Per germline, CDR1 LGHNT and CDR2 FRNRAP. The CDR3 covers 15 residues. This CDR3 reads CASGFSAGGRSEQFF. The CDR3 nucleotides are TGTGCTAGTGGTTTTTCGGCGGGAGGCAGGAGTGAGCAGTTCTTC.

The chain links TRBV7-9 to TRBJ1-2, with a tentative D call TRBD1 (6 bases). The V end was cut by 5 bases, the J end by 7 bases, with 17 bases between. This CDR3 spans 14 amino acids. The V gene's germline CDR1 is SEHNR and CDR2 FQNEAQ (reference sequence). CDR3 in amino acids: CASSPDPQGSGYTF. The CDR3 region has the DNA TGTGCCAGCAGCCCCGACCCACAGGGAAGTGGCTACACCTTC.